The 15 T cell receptor beta chains presented below share a single source sample, sequenced in a study of T cells in women clearing cervical HPV infection. The protocol was immunoSEQ multiplex PCR, while the TCRdb copy is restricted to in-frame clones and leaves out a portion. Its table lists 25,000 to 35,000 clones. What was sequenced was blood buffy coat. Receptors were obtained from a woman aged 18 to 75 with a cervical HPV16 infection that either progressed to CIN3+ or cleared (not recorded which).

A word on this clone: The DNA ends 3 residues before the CDR3 does, and the rest of the CDR3 is filled in from the germline J gene. The genes are TRBV6-4 and TRBJ2-2; possible D gene TRBD2, 5 bases. CDR1 is MRHNA and CDR2 is SNTAGT in the germline V gene. This CDR3 is built from 16 residues. Trimming removed 0 bases from V and 4 bases from J, with 12 bases in between. CDR3 loop: CASSDSPGDGTGELFF. CDR3 DNA, as far as it was read: TGTGCCAGCAGTGACTCCCCCGGGGATGGCACCGGGGAG.

The CDR3 sequence: CATRGTEYNQPQHF. Incomplete CDR3 DNA: TGTGCCACCCGAGGGACAGAGTACAATCAGCCC. The chain has TRBV6-2 or TRBV6-3 and TRBJ1-5, with 7 bases lining up with TRBD1. The read ends 3 residues early relative to the CDR3; the germline J gene fills the gap. Germline CDR1 MNHEY, CDR2 SVGEGT. The CDR3 is made up of 14 amino acids. V was clipped by 10 bases and J by 3 bases; unmatched bases: 9.

Remarks on this clone: The read comes to an end 3 residues before the CDR3 does, leaving the germline J gene to fill in the end. V gene TRBV5-1 combines with J gene TRBJ2-1; 9 positions match TRBD1. This CDR3 has 17 residues. V shed 1 base, J shed 6 bases, and the junction held 11 bases outside the gene matches. Germline loops: CDR1 SGHRS, CDR2 YFSETQ. The CDR3 region is CASSLQIPGTGLNEQFF. CDR3 DNA, as far as it was read: TGCGCCAGCAGCTTGCAAATCCCCGGGACAGGGCTCAATGAG.

Notes on this clone: The CDR3 end lies 3 residues beyond the end of the read and is filled in from the germline J gene. This chain links TRBV30 with TRBJ1-6; 10 bases are a match to TRBD1. This CDR3 is 14 amino acids long. V was clipped by 3 bases and J by 8 bases; unmatched bases: 4. The germline V gene encodes CDR1 GTSNPN and CDR2 SVGIG (reference sequence). CDR3 sequence reads: CAWSRGTGDSPLHF. The CDR3 bases that were read are TGTGCCTGGAGCCGGGGGACAGGGGATTCACCC.

Comment on this clone: The CDR3 end falls 3 residues outside the read, so it is completed with the germline J gene. The chain recombines TRBV20-1 with TRBJ1-5, with TRBD1 identical over 8 bases. CDR3 size: 14 residues. Germline CDR1 DFQATT, CDR2 SNEGSKA (reference sequence). Trimming took 6 bases from V and 2 from J; bases not matched to a gene: 6. The CDR3 bases that were read are TGCAGTGCGACCCGACAGGGGCGCAATCAGCCC. Its protein is CSATRQGRNQP. The full CDR3 protein reads CSATRQGRNQPQHF.

As concerns this clone: The CDR3 extends 3 residues past the end of the read, so its final part is completed from the germline J gene. The rearrangement links TRBV5-1 to TRBJ2-5, with 10 nucleotides matching TRBD1. The length of the CDR3 is 15 residues. The trim removed 3 bases at V and 0 bases at J, leaving 2 bases unmatched. CDR1 SGHRS and CDR2 YFSETQ come from the germline V gene. The CDR3 reads CASSSGQGYQETQYF. CDR3 bases read: TGCGCCAGCAGCTCGGGACAGGGGTACCAAGAGACC. The full variable domain, with the rest looked up from reference TRBV5-1 and TRBJ2-5, is KAGVTQTPRYLIKTRGQQVTLSCSPISGHRSVSWYQQTPGQGLQFLFEYFSETQRNKGNFPGRFSGRQFSNSRSEMNVSTLELGDSALYLCASSSGQGYQETQYFGPGTRLLVL.

On this clone itself: Coverage ceases 3 residues before the CDR3 finishes, and the germline J gene fills in the end. This sequence joins TRBV5-1 and TRBJ2-7, with TRBD2 matching over 13 bases. V lost 5 bases and J lost 2; bases outside the gene matches: 10. The CDR3 consists of 17 residues. The germline V gene encodes CDR1 SGHRS and CDR2 YFSETQ. The CDR3 bases that were read are TGCGCCAGCAGAGATATGACTAGCGGGGGGCCAGCCTACGAG. Residues: CASRDMTSGGPAYE. From start to end, the CDR3 is CASRDMTSGGPAYEQYF. The whole variable domain, remainder taken from reference TRBV5-1 and TRBJ2-7, is KAGVTQTPRYLIKTRGQQVTLSCSPISGHRSVSWYQQTPGQGLQFLFEYFSETQRNKGNFPGRFSGRQFSNSRSEMNVSTLELGDSALYLCASRDMTSGGPAYEQYFGPGTRLTVT.

In regard to this clone: Read data end 3 residues before the CDR3 end; the end is taken from the germline J gene. The chain joins TRBV5-1 to TRBJ2-2, with 9 bases matching TRBD1. With 4 bases clipped from V and 8 bases from J, the junction kept 6 bases outside the gene matches. CDR1 is SGHRS and CDR2 is YFSETQ in the germline V gene. The CDR3 has 14 residues. Here the CDR3 reads CASSGDRAMGELFF. The sequenced CDR3 bases are TGCGCCAGCAGCGGGGACAGGGCAATGGGGGAG.

Partial CDR3 DNA: TGTGCCAGCAGCCCTACCTGGGGGGGACAAGAGACC. As protein: CASSPTWGGQET. The full CDR3 protein reads CASSPTWGGQETQYF. The chain uses TRBV11-2 and TRBJ2-5; the match to TRBD2 covers 7 bases. The CDR3 is cut off 3 residues early in the read; its end comes from the germline J gene. With 5 bases clipped from V and 2 bases from J, the junction kept 8 bases outside the gene matches. Per germline, CDR1 SGHAT and CDR2 FQNNGV. The CDR3 is 15 residues long.

In regard to this clone: The sequenced fragment ends 3 residues before the CDR3 boundary, so the rest is inferred from the germline J gene. The chain combines TRBV28 with TRBJ2-5, with TRBD2 identical over 14 bases. The germline gives CDR1 MDHEN, CDR2 SYDVKM. Trimming at V came to 5 bases and at J to 5 bases, leaving 7 bases not matched to a gene. This CDR3 contains 16 residues. CDR3 DNA, as far as it was read: TGTGCCAGCAGTCCCGGGACTAGCGGGGGCCCTGAGACC. Translated, it gives CASSPGTSGGPET. In full, the CDR3 reads CASSPGTSGGPETQYF.

A note on this clone: The read terminates 3 residues before the CDR3 end, so the remaining end is supplied by the germline J gene. The J gene is TRBJ2-7, the V gene TRBV20-1; TRBD2 might be the D (6 bases). CDR3 length: 13 residues. Germline CDR1 reads DFQATT; CDR2 reads SNEGSKA (reference sequence). Trimming pared 5 bases from V and 1 base from J, leaving 12 bases between. The CDR3 loop reads CSARGTDSYEQYF. CDR3 DNA, as far as it was read: TGCAGTGCTCGGGGGACTGATTCCTACGAG.

Concerning this clone: The read terminates 3 residues before the CDR3 end, so the remaining end is supplied by the germline J gene. This chain uses TRBV19 with TRBJ1-5, with TRBD1 matching 9 bases. The CDR3 is 17 residues long. J lost 4 bases, V lost 3 bases, and 10 bases had no gene match. CDR1 and CDR2 (germline): LNHDA, SQIVND (reference sequence). The CDR3 spells CASSIPRDRAPNQPQHF. The part of the CDR3 DNA that was read is TGTGCCAGTAGTATTCCTCGGGACAGGGCTCCGAATCAGCCC.

For this clone: The sequenced fragment ends 3 residues before the CDR3 boundary, so the rest is inferred from the germline J gene. V and J are TRBV6-1 and TRBJ2-7; perhaps TRBD1 as D (6 bases). Trimming removed 2 bases from V and 6 bases from J, with 23 bases in between. Germline values: CDR1 MNHNS, CDR2 SASEGT. The CDR3 sequence is 17 residues long. The sequenced part of the CDR3 DNA is TGTGCCAGCAGTGAAAAGCCTACAGGGAGCAAGCTCGCCGAG. Protein product: CASSEKPTGSKLAE. The whole CDR3 protein is CASSEKPTGSKLAEQYF.

Concerning this clone: Read coverage stops 3 residues before the CDR3 terminus; the germline J gene supplies the remainder. The chain is built from TRBV20-1 and TRBJ1-2, with a tentative D call TRBD1 (6 bases). CDR3 length equals 14 residues. From germline, CDR1 is DFQATT and CDR2 SNEGSKA (reference sequence). Trimming pared 3 bases from V and 4 bases from J, leaving 15 bases between. Incomplete CDR3 DNA: TGCAGTGCTAGGGGGACAAGCTTTTTCTATGGC. Protein sequence: CSARGTSFFYG. The whole CDR3 reads CSARGTSFFYGYTF.

Notes on this clone: The CDR3 extends 3 residues past the end of the read, so its final part is completed from the germline J gene. This chain links TRBV20-1 with TRBJ2-7; 9 positions match TRBD1. The ends lost 0 bases at V and 3 bases at J; junction bases unmatched: 3. Looked up from germline, CDR1 is DFQATT and CDR2 is SNEGSKA (reference sequence). The CDR3 is 14 residues long. CDR3 sequence: CSARDMGQGYEQYF. The part of the CDR3 DNA that was read is TGCAGTGCTAGAGATATGGGACAGGGCTACGAG.